These 10 T cell receptor beta chains came from one sample sequenced in a study of identical twins. One entry per CDR3 protein results from TCRdb running MiXCR on the 5' RACE reads. The sample yields approximately 500,000 distinct CDR3 sequences, 20% to 25% seen once. The same sample was also studied in work on T cells expressing NK-cell markers.

What was sequenced was CD4+ T cells sorted from blood. These receptors all stem from a woman aged 18-29 years in good health.

The gene calls are TRBV6-1 and TRBJ1-1, with 8 nucleotides matching TRBD1. CDR3 length: 15 amino acids. Per germline, CDR1 MNHNS and CDR2 SASEGT. The V gene end was trimmed by 3 bases and the J gene end by 1 base; junction bases not matched to a gene: 4. In DNA form, the CDR3 reads TGTGCCAGCAGTGATCAGGGGGCATGGAACACTGAAGCTTTCTTT. Its translation: CASSDQGAWNTEAFF.

A few counts support this clonotype. The chain links TRBV5-1 to TRBJ2-5; possible D gene TRBD2, 6 bases. V gave up 4 bases and J gave up 5 bases, with 12 bases separating them. From germline, CDR1 is SGHRS and CDR2 YFSETQ. The CDR3 runs to 13 residues. The CDR3 DNA sequence: TGCGCCAGCAGCCCTGGGACTGCGGAGACCCAGTACTTC. Its protein product is CASSPGTAETQYF.

This clonotype was detected a few times. This rearrangement joins TRBV5-5 to TRBJ1-5; the D is unclear. V gave up 1 base and J gave up 6 bases, with 11 bases separating them. Germline loops: CDR1 SGHKS, CDR2 YYEKEE (reference sequence). The CDR3 length is 14 residues. The CDR3 sequence: CASSLSRGAQPQHF. CDR3 nucleotides: TGTGCCAGCAGCTTGTCTCGGGGTGCTCAGCCCCAGCATTTT. The full variable domain, with the rest looked up from reference TRBV5-5 and TRBJ1-5, is DAGVTQSPTHLIKTRGQQVTLRCSPISGHKSVSWYQQVLGQGPQFIFQYYEKEERGRGNFPDRFSARQFPNYSSELNVNALLLGDSALYLCASSLSRGAQPQHFGDGTRLSIL.

A single count supports this clonotype. This chain uses TRBV2 with TRBJ2-2, with D unclear. Between the trimmed V and J ends, which lost 6 bases and 6 bases, there was a span of 8 bases. Germline lookup yields CDR1 SNHLY and CDR2 FYNNEI. The CDR3 totals 12 residues. The CDR3 nucleotides are TGTGCCAGCAGCCGTCCACCCGGGGAGCTGTTTTTT. As protein: CASSRPPGELFF.

The CDR3 loop is CASKGQGRGTDTQYF. CDR3 in DNA: TGTGCCAGCAAGGGGCAGGGAAGAGGCACAGATACGCAGTATTTT. The V call is TRBV28, the J call TRBJ2-3; D perhaps matches TRBD1 (5 bases). This CDR3 comprises 15 residues. V lost 7 bases to trimming and J lost 1 base, with 15 bases between them. Germline V gene lookup returns CDR1 MDHEN and CDR2 SYDVKM.

The rearrangement joins TRBV6-2 or TRBV6-3 to TRBJ2-1; 8 nucleotides align to TRBD2. Per the germline V gene, CDR1 is MNHEY and CDR2 is SVGEGT. CDR3 size: 16 residues. V lost 10 bases to trimming and J lost 2 bases; unmatched junction nucleotides: 13. The CDR3 DNA is TGTGCCACCGTCAGGGAACTAGCGGAGCCCTACAATGAGCAGTTCTTC. Translated, it gives CATVRELAEPYNEQFF.

V gene TRBV3-1 combines with J gene TRBJ2-5, with a tentative D call TRBD2 (6 bases). The CDR3 is 15 residues long. V was shortened by 2 bases and J by 7 bases, with 17 bases between the two germline ends. Looked up from germline, CDR1 is LGHDT and CDR2 is YNNKEL (reference sequence). CDR3 in DNA: TGTGCCAGCAGCCAACGAGGGAGGAGGCCCGGGACCCAGTACTTC. Translating it yields CASSQRGRRPGTQYF.

This clonotype was counted only a few times. V and J are TRBV4-3 and TRBJ1-1, with D maybe TRBD1 (5 bases). The CDR3 has 16 residues. CDR1 and CDR2 (germline): LGHNA, YSLEER. V lost 4 bases and J lost 3, with 18 bases in between. The DNA of the CDR3 is TGCGCCAGCAGCCCCGGGGCGGGGCACGAGGACACTGAAGCTTTCTTT. It codes for CASSPGAGHEDTEAFF.

The CDR3 sequence: CASNSYREFYNEQFF. CDR3 in DNA: TGTGCCAGCAACTCTTACAGGGAATTCTACAATGAGCAGTTCTTC. The chain couples TRBV9 to TRBJ2-1; a weak D match, TRBD1 (6 bases). Between the trimmed V and J ends, which lost 6 bases and 3 bases, there was a span of 16 bases. This CDR3 is 15 amino acids long. The germline gives CDR1 SGDLS, CDR2 YYNGEE.

The sample holds many counts of this clonotype. The chain is built from TRBV7-2 and TRBJ2-1; TRBD1 agrees at 9 bases. After removal of 5 bases from V and 4 bases from J, the junction contained 6 bases not matched to a gene. Per germline, CDR1 SGHTA and CDR2 FQGNSA. The CDR3 is 15 residues long. In DNA, the CDR3 is TGTGCCAGCAGCCGGGGACAGGGAGTTTACAATGAGCAGTTCTTC. Residues: CASSRGQGVYNEQFF.